The 10 T cell receptor beta chains presented below share a single source sample, sequenced in a study of post-analysis software for immune sequencing data (dated by TCRdb to between 2015 and 2016). The full study reports these points: Significantly higher frequencies in patients than in controls were found for roughly 5 TRBV segments, including TRBV5-6, TRBV5-1 and TRBV20-1.

Their antigens remain unidentified. Receptor amplification or capture employed PCR. Sequencing took place on an Illumina HiSeq 2500. To reduce PCR and sequencing biases, unique molecular identifiers were incorporated into the TCR beta cDNA libraries. Clones were called with MiXCR by TCRdb after fastp trimmed the public reads at Q25, and only in-frame beta chains were retained. CDR3 protein sequences are deduplicated, and each keeps its most common genes and DNA. The sample table contains almost 700,000 distinct CDR3 sequences; only one count was recorded for over 45% of them. About 11% of the sample belongs to the ten largest clones. Sequenced input: blood. The source of these receptors is a girl aged 2-10 years with multiple sclerosis.

The rearrangement links TRBV7-9 to TRBJ2-1; 10 nucleotides match TRBD2. The V gene end was trimmed by 4 bases and the J gene end by 8 bases; junction bases not matched to a gene: 8. CDR3 length: 15 amino acids. The germline gives CDR1 SEHNR, CDR2 FQNEAQ (reference sequence). CDR3 region: CASSWPSGRNDEQFF. CDR3 coding DNA: TGTGCCAGCAGCTGGCCTAGCGGGAGAAACGATGAGCAGTTCTTC. The full variable domain, with the rest looked up from reference TRBV7-9 and TRBJ2-1, is DTGVSQNPRHKITKRGQNVTFRCDPISEHNRLYWYRQTLGQGPEFLTYFQNEAQLEKSRLLSDRFSAERPKGSFSTLEIQRTEQGDSAMYLCASSWPSGRNDEQFFGPGTRLTVL.

V and J are TRBV20-1 and TRBJ2-4; TRBD1 aligns across 7 bases. CDR1 DFQATT and CDR2 SNEGSKA come from the germline V gene (reference sequence). This CDR3 is 14 amino acids long. The V segment lost 6 bases and the J segment 0 bases; nucleotides outside the gene matches: 5. Here the CDR3 DNA reads TGCAGTGCCTGGACAGGCCTAGCCAAAAACATTCAGTACTTC. Its protein product is CSAWTGLAKNIQYF.

The chain couples TRBV9 to TRBJ2-4; D possibly corresponds to TRBD2 (6 bases). V was trimmed by 4 bases and J by 7 bases, leaving 18 bases between them. The germline gives CDR1 SGDLS, CDR2 YYNGEE. The CDR3 totals 15 residues. CDR3 DNA: TGTGCCAGCAGCCCGACCCTTAGGGGAGGCAACATTCAGTACTTC. Its translation is CASSPTLRGGNIQYF.

This clonotype was seen more than once but under ten times. The chain uses TRBV30 and TRBJ1-5, with D possibly matching TRBD1 (6 bases). Trimming stripped 1 base from V and 7 bases from J, with 11 bases between. The CDR3 totals 13 residues. Germline loops: CDR1 GTSNPN, CDR2 SVGIG (reference sequence). The CDR3 loop reads CAWSAGTMQPQHF. The CDR3 coding sequence is TGTGCCTGGAGTGCAGGGACAATGCAGCCCCAGCATTTT.

The CDR3 sequence: CASSRQGHEQYF. For the CDR3, the DNA is TGTGCCAGCAGCCGACAGGGGCACGAGCAGTACTTC. The chain is built from TRBV11-2 and TRBJ2-7, with 8 nucleotides matching TRBD1. The junction had 2 bases not matched to a gene; V was cut back by 5 bases and J by 5 bases. CDR3 length: 12 residues. The germline CDR1 and CDR2 sequences are SGHAT and FQNNGV. Together with reference TRBV11-2 and TRBJ2-7, the CDR3 gives the full variable domain: EAGVAQSPRYKIIEKRQSVAFWCNPISGHATLYWYQQILGQGPKLLIQFQNNGVVDDSQLPKDRFSAERLKGVDSTLKIQPAKLEDSAVYLCASSRQGHEQYFGPGTRLTVT.

The chain has TRBV20-1 and TRBJ1-2, with D maybe TRBD1 (5 bases). V lost 3 bases, J lost 6 bases, and 11 bases lay in between. The CDR3 totals 12 residues. The V gene's germline CDR1 is DFQATT and CDR2 SNEGSKA (reference sequence). The CDR3 coding sequence is TGCAGTGCTAGGGAACAGGCGAATGGCTACACCTTC. It yields the protein CSAREQANGYTF.

V gene TRBV20-1 combines with J gene TRBJ2-1; no firm D call. V was clipped by 2 bases and J by 2 bases, with 10 bases between them. Germline V gene sequence: CDR1 DFQATT, CDR2 SNEGSKA (reference sequence). The CDR3 has 14 amino acids. The DNA for the CDR3 is TGCAGTGCTAGATGGCTAGACCCCTACAATGAGCAGTTCTTC. Its translation is CSARWLDPYNEQFF.

The V gene is TRBV6-2 or TRBV6-3, the J gene TRBJ1-6; D may be TRBD1 (5 bases). The V end lost 3 bases, the J end lost 10 bases, and 13 bases lay between the germline ends. Per germline, CDR1 MNHEY and CDR2 SVGEGT. The CDR3 is 14 amino acids. CDR3 region: CASSYRGVDSPLHF. Here the CDR3 DNA reads TGTGCCAGCAGTTATCGAGGGGTCGACTCACCCCTCCACTTT.

V gene TRBV11-2 combines with J gene TRBJ2-7, with TRBD2 identical over 8 bases. Germline trimming cut 3 bases from V and 0 bases from J; bases unmatched to any gene: 7. The CDR3 totals 16 residues. Germline CDR1 reads SGHAT; CDR2 reads FQNNGV. CDR3 sequence: CASSFGLLAGSYEQYF. The CDR3 DNA is TGTGCCAGCAGCTTTGGGTTGCTAGCGGGCTCCTACGAGCAGTACTTC.

This clonotype was detected only once. The chain has TRBV20-1 and TRBJ2-3, with 12 bases aligning to TRBD2. This CDR3 has 15 residues. Per germline, CDR1 DFQATT and CDR2 SNEGSKA (reference sequence). V lost 5 bases, J lost 9 bases, and 12 bases stayed unmatched. The CDR3 protein is CSAEAPSGGAATQYF. The CDR3 DNA follows: TGCAGTGCTGAAGCCCCTAGCGGGGGGGCCGCGACGCAGTATTTT.